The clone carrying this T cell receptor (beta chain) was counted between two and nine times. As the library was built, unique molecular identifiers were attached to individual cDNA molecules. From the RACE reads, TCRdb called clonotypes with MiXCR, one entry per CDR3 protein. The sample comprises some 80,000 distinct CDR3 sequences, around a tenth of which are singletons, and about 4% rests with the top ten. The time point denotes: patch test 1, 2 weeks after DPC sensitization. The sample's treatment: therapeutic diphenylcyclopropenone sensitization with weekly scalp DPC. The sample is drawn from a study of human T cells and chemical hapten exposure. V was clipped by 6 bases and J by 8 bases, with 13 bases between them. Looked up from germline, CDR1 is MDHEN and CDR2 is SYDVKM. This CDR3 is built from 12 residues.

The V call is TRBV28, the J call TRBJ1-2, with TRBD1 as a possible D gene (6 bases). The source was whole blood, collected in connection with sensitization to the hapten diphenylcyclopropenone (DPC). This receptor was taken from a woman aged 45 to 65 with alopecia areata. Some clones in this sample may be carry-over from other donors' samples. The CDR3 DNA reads TGTGCCAGCAGGCGGACAGCCCAGGGCTACACCTTC. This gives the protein CASRRTAQGYTF.